Listed here is a single TCR beta chain. The antigen remains unidentified. This entry is derived from a study of response to subunit inactivated influenza vaccine. Study-level findings and limits: Researchers suggested that each seasonal influenza vaccination recruits few new T cells.

Germline CDR1 is SQVTM and CDR2 is ANQGSEA. The V end was cut by 4 bases, the J end by 4 bases, with 13 bases between. The CDR3 contains 13 residues. TCRdb called the RT-PCR reads again in MiXCR, with one record for every CDR3 protein. Among about 700,000 distinct CDR3 sequences listed, around a sixth were seen once. The material was PBMCs from blood, obtained roughly 13 days after vaccination. The clonotype was recovered from a man aged 50 to 59 who received an inactivated influenza vaccine. The chain recombines TRBV29-1 with TRBJ1-1; TRBD1 is a possible D gene (6 bases). The CDR3 sequence is CSVAGLRGTEAFF. The CDR3 nucleotides read TGCAGCGTTGCGGGACTCAGGGGCACTGAAGCTTTCTTT.